This paragraph covers one TCR beta chain sequence. What it recognizes is unknown. Germline CDR1 MNHNS, CDR2 SASEGT. The germline V and J ends were trimmed by 3 bases and 0 bases, with 13 bases remaining between them. The CDR3 loop spans 16 amino acids. Libraries were prepared by immunoSEQ multiplex PCR; TCRdb keeps only in-frame clonotypes and omits some of them. The table has millions of clones, just under 95% seen once. The data derive from a study of shared clonotypes between healthy human individuals. General observations from the study: Between several donors, naive CD4 clonotypes were shared at a level of approximately 5%. Clonotypes not shared had lower generation probabilities than those common to all four donors.

Positively selected for CCR7, the CD45RO-negative cells used as naive CD8 cells excluded terminally differentiated effector memory CD45RA+ cells. The sequence derives from a man between 18 and 35 years old in good health. The gene calls are TRBV6-1 and TRBJ2-3; D is uncertain. Sequenced input: naive CD8+ T cells sorted from blood. CDR3 protein: CASSDVRADSTDTQYF. Here the CDR3 DNA reads TGTGCCAGCAGTGACGTCCGGGCAGACAGCACAGATACGCAGTATTTT.